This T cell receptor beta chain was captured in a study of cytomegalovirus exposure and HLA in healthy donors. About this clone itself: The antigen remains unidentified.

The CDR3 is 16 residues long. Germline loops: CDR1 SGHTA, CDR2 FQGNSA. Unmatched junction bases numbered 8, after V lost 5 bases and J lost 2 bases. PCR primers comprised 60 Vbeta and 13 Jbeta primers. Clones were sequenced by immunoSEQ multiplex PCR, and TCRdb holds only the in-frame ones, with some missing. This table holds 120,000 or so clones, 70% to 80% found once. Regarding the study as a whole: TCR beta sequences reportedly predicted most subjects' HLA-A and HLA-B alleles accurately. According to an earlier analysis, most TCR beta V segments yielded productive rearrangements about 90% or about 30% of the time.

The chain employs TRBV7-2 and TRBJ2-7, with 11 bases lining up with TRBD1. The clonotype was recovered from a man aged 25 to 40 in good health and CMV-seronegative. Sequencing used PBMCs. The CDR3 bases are TGTGCCAGCAGCACGCGGACAGGGGGCGCGGCCTACGAGCAGTACTTC. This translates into CASSTRTGGAAYEQYF.